This T cell receptor (beta chain) was sequenced in a study of human T cells and chemical hapten exposure. Study-level background: Mainly, slight library volume differences in the pool made TCR yields vary. Findings and limits, study-wide: DPC sensitization did not alter TCRs above 1 in 1000 frequency.

The CDR3 extends over 18 amino acids. CDR1 is KGHSH, CDR2 LQKENI, per germline. Trimming removed 1 base at V and 0 bases at J, with 13 bases between. Total RNA was isolated from whole blood that had not been fractionated. A remark on this clonotype: Its antigen remains unidentified.

In the original processing: Per-sample TCR counts ranged from about 23,224 to 690,600, median 95,638. A single record per CDR3 protein comes from TCRdb applying MiXCR to the 5' RACE reads. The V and J calls were determined by TCRdb, not by the authors. The table includes about 110,000 distinct CDR3 sequences, roughly 18% detected once. This chain links TRBV18 with TRBJ2-6; D perhaps matches TRBD2 (6 bases). This TCR was sampled from a human donor in good health. CDR3 in DNA: TGTGCCAGCTCACCACGGAATAGCGGAGGCTCTGGGGCCAACGTCCTGACTTTC. It is translated as CASSPRNSGGSGANVLTF.